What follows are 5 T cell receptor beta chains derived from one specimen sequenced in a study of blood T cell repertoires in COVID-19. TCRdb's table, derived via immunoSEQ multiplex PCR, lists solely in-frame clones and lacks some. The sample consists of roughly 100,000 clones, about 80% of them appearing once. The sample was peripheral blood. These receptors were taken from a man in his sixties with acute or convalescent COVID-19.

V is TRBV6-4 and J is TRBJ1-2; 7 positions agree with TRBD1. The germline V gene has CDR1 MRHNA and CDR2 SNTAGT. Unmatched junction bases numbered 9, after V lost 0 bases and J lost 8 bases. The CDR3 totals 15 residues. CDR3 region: CASSDSQTGAEGYTF. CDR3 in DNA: TGTGCCAGCAGTGACTCTCAAACAGGGGCGGAAGGCTACACCTTC.

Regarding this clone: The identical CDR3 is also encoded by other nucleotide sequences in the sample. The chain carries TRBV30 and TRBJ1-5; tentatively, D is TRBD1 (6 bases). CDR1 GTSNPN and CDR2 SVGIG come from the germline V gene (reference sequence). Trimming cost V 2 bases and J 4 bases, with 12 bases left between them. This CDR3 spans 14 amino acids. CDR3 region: CAWSPQTGNQPQHF. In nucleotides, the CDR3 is TGTGCCTGGAGTCCCCAAACAGGGAATCAGCCCCAGCATTTT.

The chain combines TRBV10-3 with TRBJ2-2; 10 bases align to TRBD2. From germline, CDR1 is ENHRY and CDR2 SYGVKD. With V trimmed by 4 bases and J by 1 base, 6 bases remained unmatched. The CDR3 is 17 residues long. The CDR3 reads CAISAGLAGENTGELFF. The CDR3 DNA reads TGTGCCATCAGTGCGGGGCTAGCGGGAGAGAACACCGGGGAGCTGTTTTTT.

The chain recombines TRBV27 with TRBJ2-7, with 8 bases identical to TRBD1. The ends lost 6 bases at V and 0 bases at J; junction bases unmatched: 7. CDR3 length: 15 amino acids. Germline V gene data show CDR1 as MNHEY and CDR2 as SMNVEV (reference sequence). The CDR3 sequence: CASSSRGQGSYEQYF. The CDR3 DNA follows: TGTGCCAGCAGCTCTCGTGGACAGGGCTCCTACGAGCAGTACTTC.

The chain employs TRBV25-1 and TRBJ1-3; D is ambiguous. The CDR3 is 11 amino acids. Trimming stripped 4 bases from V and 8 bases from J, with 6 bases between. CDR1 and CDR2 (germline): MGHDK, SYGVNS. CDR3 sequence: CASSGLYTIYF. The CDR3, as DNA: TGTGCCAGCAGTGGACTATACACCATATATTTT.